A selection of T cell receptor beta chains follows, all from one sample in a study of siplizumab effects on memory and regulatory T cells. The table came from immunoSEQ multiplex PCR; TCRdb's copy has only in-frame clones and leaves some out. The data show about 120,000 clones, around 93% seen once. The specimen was non-Treg CD4+ T cells sorted from blood. The receptors were sampled from a human donor in good health. Each CDR3 is given with its conserved first and last residue. A D gene is named only where the DNA matches it firmly. Part of the rows lack a size; the others show once, few, many or a class for expanded clones.

NA,TRBV10-2,NA,TRBJ2-2,CASSVSAANTGELFF,TGCGCCAGCAGTGTCTCAGCAGCGAACACCGGGGAGCTGTTTTTT
NA,TRBV4-1,NA,TRBJ2-3,CASSQLGVGTDTQYF,TGCGCCAGCAGCCAATTAGGGGTAGGCACAGATACGCAGTATTTT
NA,TRBV7-9,NA,TRBJ1-1,CASTLGRMNTEAFF,TGTGCCAGCACCTTGGGCAGGATGAACACTGAAGCTTTCTTT
NA,TRBV13,NA,TRBJ2-3,CASSPRRVDTQYF,TGTGCCAGCAGCCCACGACGCGTGGATACGCAGTATTTT
NA,TRBV19,NA,TRBJ2-5,CASSRLQETQYF,TGTGCCAGTAGCCGCCTCCAAGAGACCCAGTACTTC
NA,TRBV5-6,NA,TRBJ1-2,CASSFRGAGYGYTF,TGTGCCAGCAGCTTCCGGGGGGCTGGCTATGGCTACACCTTC
NA,TRBV18,NA,TRBJ2-5,CASSPRLGDSQETQYF,TGTGCCAGCTCACCCAGGTTGGGCGACAGTCAAGAGACCCAGTACTTC
TRBD1,TRBV6-5,NA,TRBJ1-5,CASSYSGTGRQPQHF,TGTGCCAGCAGTTACTCGGGGACAGGGCGACAGCCCCAGCATTTT
TRBD1,TRBV18,NA,TRBJ1-2,CASSPTGGSYGYTF,TGTGCCAGCTCCCCGACAGGGGGGAGCTATGGCTACACCTTC
NA,TRBV6-5,NA,TRBJ1-5,CASSSGAGQPQHF,TGTGCCAGCAGTTCGGGGGCGGGTCAGCCCCAGCATTTT
TRBD1,TRBV5-6,NA,TRBJ1-4,CASSLGAGTGGEKLFF,TGTGCCAGCAGCTTAGGAGCCGGGACAGGGGGGGAAAAACTGTTTTTT
TRBD2,TRBV5-4,NA,TRBJ2-1,CASSLASGGAADEQFF,TGTGCCAGCAGCTTGGCTAGCGGGGGGGCGGCCGATGAGCAGTTCTTC
NA,TRBV5-4,NA,TRBJ1-6,CASSTWAANSPLHF,TGTGCCAGCAGCACCTGGGCCGCGAATTCACCCCTCCACTTT
NA,TRBV5-1,once,TRBJ2-7,CASSFSEGLIAYEQYF,TGCGCCAGCAGCTTTTCGGAGGGATTAATAGCCTACGAGCAGTACTTC